This T cell receptor beta chain was sequenced in a study of T cell changes during pregnancy in multiple sclerosis. Generated by immunoSEQ multiplex PCR, the TCRdb table keeps only in-frame clones and is missing some. The data contain about 73,000 clones, approximately 92% of them singletons. The TCR sequence derives from a female donor in good health, enrolled as a control in a pregnancy study. The sequencing here drew on peripheral blood, taken in the third trimester of pregnancy.

The CDR3 region has the DNA TGTGCCAGCTCACCAGGGACAGGGGGAACCGGGGAGCTGTTTTTT. It yields the protein CASSPGTGGTGELFF. The V call is TRBV18, the J call TRBJ2-2, with TRBD1 identical over 11 bases. J was trimmed by 5 bases and V by 2 bases; bases with no gene match: 1. This CDR3 comprises 15 residues. CDR1 and CDR2 from the germline V gene are KGHSH and LQKENI.